This TCR beta chain was captured by sequencing in a study of blood T cell repertoires in COVID-19. Study overall: Acute-phase and convalescent COVID-19 samples originated in the United States, Italy and Spain.

CDR1 is MGHRA and CDR2 is YSYEKL in the germline V gene. The V end was cut by 2 bases, the J end by 3 bases, with 13 bases between. This CDR3 has 15 residues. Method: immunoSEQ multiplex PCR; TCRdb's copy keeps in-frame clones and lacks some. The sample carries 160,000 or so clones, around 80% recorded once. Sequencing was performed on peripheral blood. The chain is built from TRBV4-1 and TRBJ1-2; D is unclear. The receptor was derived from a man between 65 and 79 years old with active or convalescent COVID-19. In nucleotides, the CDR3 is TGCGCCAGCAGCCAATCGGTACACGGGGACTATGGCTACACCTTC. Protein sequence: CASSQSVHGDYGYTF.